This T cell receptor beta chain emerged from a study of cytomegalovirus exposure and HLA in healthy donors. Each donor was nominally healthy when sampled (though unrecorded immune exposures were likely). The PCR contained 60 Vbeta and 13 Jbeta primers. Measured with immunoSEQ multiplex PCR; TCRdb has only the in-frame clones, and not every one. Of 95,000 to 110,000 clones listed, 76% are singletons. V dropped 0 bases and J dropped 2 bases, with 7 bases sitting between them. Per germline, CDR1 GTSNPN and CDR2 SVGIG (reference sequence). The CDR3 contains 13 residues. The chain couples TRBV30 to TRBJ2-5; D is undetermined. The sample was PBMCs. The receptor was isolated from a woman between 18 and 29 years old in good health and CMV-seropositive. The DNA for the CDR3 is TGTGCCTGGAGTGTGCTTCGGCAAGAGACCCAGTACTTC. It codes for CAWSVLRQETQYF.